This TCR beta chain was sequenced in a study of T cell repertoires in cytomegalovirus infection. TCRdb recomputed calls from the reads with MiXCR, one row per CDR3 protein. The data show 650,000 to 850,000 distinct CDR3 sequences, almost 30% seen once. This clonotype was found many times. The antigen remains undetermined. Germline V CDR1 and CDR2: SGHTA, FQGNSA. The junction had 14 bases not matched to a gene; V was cut back by 2 bases and J by 5 bases. This CDR3 contains 17 residues. The chain uses TRBV7-2 and TRBJ2-7; the match to TRBD1 covers 8 bases. The sequence came from a human donor in good health (CMV status not recorded). Some clones in this sample may be carry-over from other donors' samples. The sequencing here drew on cultured CD8+ T cells from PBMCs, taken from culture after CMV antigen stimulation. The CDR3 nucleotides read TGTGCCAGCAGCTTACAGGGATCGTTGGACAGGGAACACGAGCAGTACTTC. It translates to CASSLQGSLDREHEQYF.